Below, one T cell receptor (beta chain) is given with its context. The source of the sample is a study of blood T cell repertoires in COVID-19. Study as a whole: Material from acute and convalescent COVID-19 was sourced from the United States, Italy and Spain.

Clones were sequenced by immunoSEQ multiplex PCR, and TCRdb holds only the in-frame ones, with some missing. The profile shows tens of thousands of clones, roughly 80% of them singletons. Trimming cost V 4 bases and J 2 bases, with 20 bases left between them. The CDR3 extends over 17 amino acids. Germline CDR1 LGHDT, CDR2 YNNKEL (reference sequence). The V call is TRBV3-1 (or the pseudogene TRBV3-2), the J call TRBJ1-2; D possibly corresponds to TRBD1 (6 bases). The sample comprised peripheral blood. The receptor was isolated from a human donor in a cohort sampled during active COVID-19. The CDR3 loop is CASSPRSTGSKNYGYTF. CDR3 DNA: TGTGCCAGCAGCCCTCGGTCAACAGGGAGCAAGAACTATGGCTACACCTTC.